One sample yielded the 22 T cell receptor beta chains listed below, sequenced in a study of blood T cell repertoires in COVID-19. The assay was immunoSEQ multiplex PCR, and TCRdb's table has in-frame clones only and misses some. Among over 85,000 clones listed, roughly 82% were seen once. Sequencing input: peripheral blood. Source of these receptors: a human donor in a cohort sampled during active COVID-19.

V gene TRBV5-5 combines with J gene TRBJ2-7; D unresolved. CDR1 is SGHKS and CDR2 is YYEKEE in the germline V gene (reference sequence). V gave up 4 bases and J gave up 5 bases, with 10 bases separating them. This CDR3 contains 12 residues. CDR3 protein: CASSTRVDEQYF. Here the CDR3 DNA reads TGTGCCAGCAGCACCCGGGTCGACGAGCAGTACTTC.

This chain joins TRBV19 and TRBJ2-1, with 10 bases identical to TRBD2. Trimming cost V 7 bases and J 5 bases; bases outside gene matches: 5. Germline lookup yields CDR1 LNHDA and CDR2 SQIVND (reference sequence). The length of the CDR3 is 14 residues. The CDR3 region is CASKAGGRHNEQFF. The DNA for the CDR3 is TGTGCCAGTAAAGCGGGGGGGCGCCACAATGAGCAGTTCTTC.

CDR3 DNA: TGTGCCAGCAGCTTAGCGCTGGGCAGGGGGCAAGGGAAACTGTTTTTT. Its translation is CASSLALGRGQGKLFF. V is TRBV7-2 and J is TRBJ1-4, with 8 bases matching TRBD1. With V trimmed by 0 bases and J by 11 bases, 11 bases remained unmatched. Germline lookup yields CDR1 SGHTA and CDR2 FQGNSA. The CDR3 consists of 16 residues. The variable domain in full, completed from reference TRBV7-2 and TRBJ1-4, reads GAGVSQSPSNKVTEKGKDVELRCDPISGHTALYWYRQSLGQGLEFLIYFQGNSAPDKSGLPSDRFSAERTGGSVSTLTIQRTQQEDSAVYLCASSLALGRGQGKLFFGSGTQLSVL.

The J gene is TRBJ2-3, the V gene TRBV13, with TRBD2 identical over 7 bases. Germline V gene sequence: CDR1 PRHDT, CDR2 FYEKMQ (reference sequence). V shed 4 bases, J shed 3 bases, and the junction held 16 bases outside the gene matches. CDR3 length: 18 amino acids. The CDR3 reads CASSSLARGQEWTDTQYF. The CDR3 region has the DNA TGTGCCAGCAGCTCACTAGCGAGGGGTCAGGAGTGGACAGATACGCAGTATTTT.

V gene TRBV2 combines with J gene TRBJ1-5, with D perhaps matching TRBD1 (5 bases). The CDR3 is 15 amino acids. CDR1 and CDR2 (germline): SNHLY, FYNNEI. V was cut by 5 bases and J by 3 bases, with 14 bases left in between. CDR3 nucleotides: TGTGCCAGCAGTCCTGGTGGGGCAAACAATCAGCCCCAGCATTTT. Its translation is CASSPGGANNQPQHF.

V and J are TRBV7-2 and TRBJ1-2, with 9 nucleotides matching TRBD1. The germline V gene has CDR1 SGHTA and CDR2 FQGNSA. J gave up 8 bases and V 1 base, and 8 bases lay outside the gene matches. This CDR3 comprises 15 residues. The CDR3 DNA reads as TGTGCCAGCAGCTTAGTCGGGACAGGGACGTGGGGCTACACCTTC. Its protein is CASSLVGTGTWGYTF. Full variable domain (remainder filled in from reference TRBV7-2 and TRBJ1-2): GAGVSQSPSNKVTEKGKDVELRCDPISGHTALYWYRQSLGQGLEFLIYFQGNSAPDKSGLPSDRFSAERTGGSVSTLTIQRTQQEDSAVYLCASSLVGTGTWGYTFGSGTRLTVV.

The rearrangement joins TRBV27 to TRBJ1-2; 8 nucleotides align to TRBD1. CDR3 length: 14 residues. After removal of 2 bases from V and 8 bases from J, the junction contained 7 bases not matched to a gene. Germline V CDR1 and CDR2: MNHEY, SMNVEV (reference sequence). The CDR3 sequence is CASSLATGDRGYTF. In DNA, the CDR3 is TGTGCCAGCAGTTTAGCGACAGGGGATCGCGGCTACACCTTC.

This clone was seen once. The chain joins TRBV3-1 (or the pseudogene TRBV3-2) to TRBJ1-4, with D unclear. Germline V lookup: CDR1 LGHDT, CDR2 YNNKEL (reference sequence). The CDR3 loop spans 13 amino acids. Trimming pared 6 bases from V and 0 bases from J, leaving 5 bases between. For the CDR3, the DNA is TGTGCCAGCAGACGAGCAACTAATGAAAAACTGTTTTTT. Translated, it gives CASRRATNEKLFF.

V gene TRBV5-1 combines with J gene TRBJ2-4, with 16 positions matching TRBD2. Germline CDR1 and CDR2: SGHRS and YFSETQ. This CDR3 comprises 20 residues. V was pared by 2 bases and J by 5 bases, with 13 bases of the junction left unmatched. The CDR3 nucleotides read TGCGCCAGCAGCTTCACCGGGACTAGCGGGGGGGCCGGTCTCCAAAACATTCAGTACTTC. Its translation: CASSFTGTSGGAGLQNIQYF.

The chain couples TRBV7-2 to TRBJ2-5, with 8 positions matching TRBD1. The V segment lost 4 bases and the J segment 4 bases; nucleotides outside the gene matches: 5. Germline-derived CDR1 and CDR2 are SGHTA and FQGNSA. The CDR3 extends over 14 amino acids. CDR3 nucleotide sequence: TGTGCCAGCAGCTCAAGCAGGGGGCGAGAGACCCAGTACTTC. Its translation is CASSSSRGRETQYF.

The V gene is TRBV11-3, the J gene TRBJ1-6; the match to TRBD1 covers 10 bases. Losses at the gene ends were 4 bases for V and 7 bases for J; bases not matched to a gene: 4. There are 15 residues in the CDR3. Germline V gene lookup returns CDR1 SGHNT and CDR2 YENEEA. The DNA of the CDR3 is TGTGCCAGCAGCTCCGGACAGGGGGAAAATTCACCCCTCCACTTT. As protein: CASSSGQGENSPLHF. The full variable domain, its missing parts supplied by reference TRBV11-3 and TRBJ1-6, is EAGVVQSPRYKIIEKKQPVAFWCNPISGHNTLYWYLQNLGQGPELLIRYENEEAVDDSQLPKDRFSAERLKGVDSTLKIQPAELGDSAVYLCASSSGQGENSPLHFGNGTRLTVT.

V usage is TRBV27 and J usage is TRBJ1-2; 10 bases map to TRBD1. V lost 5 bases, J lost 7 bases, and 4 bases stayed unmatched. Germline V lookup: CDR1 MNHEY, CDR2 SMNVEV (reference sequence). The CDR3 is made up of 13 amino acids. The CDR3 region is CASSPGQGSGYTF. The CDR3 nucleotides read TGTGCCAGCAGTCCGGGACAGGGGTCTGGCTACACCTTC.

The rearrangement joins TRBV14 to TRBJ1-4, with 8 bases that match TRBD1. The germline V gene has CDR1 SGHDN and CDR2 FVKESK. CDR3 length: 15 residues. After removal of 4 bases from V and 8 bases from J, the junction contained 9 bases not matched to a gene. The chain's CDR3 is CASSPDRVREEKLFF. The CDR3, as DNA: TGTGCCAGCAGCCCGGACAGGGTCCGAGAGGAAAAACTGTTTTTT.

This chain uses TRBV7-2 with TRBJ2-3, with TRBD2 matching over 11 bases. V lost 0 bases and J lost 3; bases outside the gene matches: 8. This CDR3 is built from 18 residues. Germline CDR1 reads SGHTA; CDR2 reads FQGNSA. The CDR3 loop reads CASSLALLAGGLTDTQYF. Written as DNA, the CDR3 is TGTGCCAGCAGCTTAGCCTTGTTAGCGGGGGGGCTAACAGATACGCAGTATTTT. Based on the CDR3 plus reference TRBV7-2 and TRBJ2-3, the full variable domain is GAGVSQSPSNKVTEKGKDVELRCDPISGHTALYWYRQSLGQGLEFLIYFQGNSAPDKSGLPSDRFSAERTGGSVSTLTIQRTQQEDSAVYLCASSLALLAGGLTDTQYFGPGTRLTVL.

The chain joins TRBV29-1 to TRBJ2-6; D is undetermined. The CDR3 covers 13 residues. The germline gives CDR1 SQVTM, CDR2 ANQGSEA. The V end was cut by 4 bases, the J end by 0 bases, with 4 bases between. The CDR3 protein is CSVVASGANVLTF. The CDR3 region has the DNA TGCAGCGTTGTGGCCTCTGGGGCCAACGTCCTGACTTTC.

In nucleotides, the CDR3 is TGTGCCAGCAGCCAAGACGGGGGGATTACCTACGAGCAGTACTTC. Amino acids: CASSQDGGITYEQYF. The J gene is TRBJ2-7, the V gene TRBV3-1 (or the pseudogene TRBV3-2), with 7 bases aligning to TRBD2. J was trimmed by 2 bases and V by 0 bases; bases with no gene match: 4. CDR3 length: 15 amino acids. Germline CDR1 and CDR2: LGHDT and YNNKEL (reference sequence).

The chain has TRBV19 and TRBJ2-5, with D possibly being TRBD1 (6 bases). CDR1 is LNHDA and CDR2 is SQIVND in the germline V gene (reference sequence). There are 14 residues in the CDR3. Trimming removed 3 bases from V and 1 base from J, with 9 bases in between. For the CDR3, the DNA is TGTGCCAGTAGTATGGGCAGGGGCCAAGAGACCCAGTACTTC. Amino acids: CASSMGRGQETQYF.

The chain has TRBV7-2 and TRBJ2-1, with 10 bases identical to TRBD2. The V segment lost 6 bases and the J segment 0 bases; nucleotides outside the gene matches: 11. Germline V gives CDR1 SGHTA, CDR2 FQGNSA. The CDR3 is made up of 18 amino acids. Here the CDR3 DNA reads TGTGCCAGCAGTCCCTCGGGACTAGCGACTAGCTCCTACAATGAGCAGTTCTTC. Its translation is CASSPSGLATSSYNEQFF.

The chain couples TRBV5-1 to TRBJ1-3, with D perhaps TRBD1 (6 bases). CDR1 and CDR2 from the germline V gene are SGHRS and YFSETQ. V was cut by 4 bases and J by 15 bases, with 17 bases left in between. The CDR3 is 12 residues long. This CDR3 reads CASSLTQGEPYF. The CDR3 DNA reads TGCGCCAGCAGCCTCACACAGGGTGAACCATATTTT.

The CDR3 nucleotides are TGTGCCAGCAGCCTCGGACTAGCGGGGGGCACAGATACGCAGTATTTT. Its protein is CASSLGLAGGTDTQYF. The J gene is TRBJ2-3, the V gene TRBV7-3; 13 nucleotides align to TRBD2. V lost 5 bases and J lost 1; bases outside the gene matches: 3. In germline, CDR1 is SGHTA, CDR2 FQGTGA. The CDR3 runs 16 residues.

This rearrangement joins TRBV5-8 to TRBJ1-4; D unresolved. V was cut by 4 bases and J by 7 bases, with 17 bases left in between. This CDR3 contains 15 residues. Germline lookup yields CDR1 SGHTS and CDR2 YDEGEE. The CDR3 DNA is TGTGCCAGCAGCATAGAGGGAAGGGATGGTGAAAAACTGTTTTTT. It codes for CASSIEGRDGEKLFF. Full variable domain (outside the CDR3, taken from reference TRBV5-8 and TRBJ1-4): EAGVTQSPTHLIKTRGQQATLRCSPISGHTSVYWYQQALGLGLQFLLWYDEGEERNRGNFPPRFSGRQFPNYSSELNVNALELEDSALYLCASSIEGRDGEKLFFGSGTQLSVL.

This chain joins TRBV6-1 and TRBJ1-1, with a weak D call TRBD1 (5 bases). Germline lookup yields CDR1 MNHNS and CDR2 SASEGT. Trimming stripped 5 bases from V and 4 bases from J, with 8 bases between. The CDR3 is made up of 12 amino acids. CDR3 sequence reads: CASSSGGTEAFF. CDR3 sequence (DNA): TGTGCCAGCAGTTCGGGGGGCACTGAAGCTTTCTTT.